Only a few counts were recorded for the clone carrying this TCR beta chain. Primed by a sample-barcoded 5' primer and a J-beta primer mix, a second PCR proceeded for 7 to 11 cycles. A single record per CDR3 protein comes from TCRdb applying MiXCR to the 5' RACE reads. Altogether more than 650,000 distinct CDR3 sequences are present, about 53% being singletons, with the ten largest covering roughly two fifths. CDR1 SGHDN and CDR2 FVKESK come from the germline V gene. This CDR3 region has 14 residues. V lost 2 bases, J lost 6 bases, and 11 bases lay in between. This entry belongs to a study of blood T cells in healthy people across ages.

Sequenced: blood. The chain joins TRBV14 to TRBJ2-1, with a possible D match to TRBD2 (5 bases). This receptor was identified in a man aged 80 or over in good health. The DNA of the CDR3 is TGTGCCAGCAGCCAATGGGGAGTGGGCAATGAGCAGTTCTTC. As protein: CASSQWGVGNEQFF.